This T cell receptor (beta chain) is from a study of technical replicates of blood from a handful of donors. Sequencing used immunoSEQ multiplex PCR; TCRdb keeps in-frame clones, though not all of them. In the table there are more than 65,000 clones, about 90% of which are singletons. Per the germline V gene, CDR1 is SEHNR and CDR2 is FQNEAQ (reference sequence). The CDR3 contains 15 residues. V trimming: 6 bases; J trimming: 1 base; junction bases outside the gene matches: 3. Sequencing was done on a sample of PBMCs. The rearrangement joins TRBV7-9 to TRBJ2-1; TRBD2 matches 10 bases. This TCR was sampled from a human donor in good health. Some clones in this sample may be carry-over from other donors' samples. CDR3 sequence (DNA): TGTGCCAGCAGACTTAGCGGGAGGTCCTACAATGAGCAGTTCTTC. It specifies CASRLSGRSYNEQFF.